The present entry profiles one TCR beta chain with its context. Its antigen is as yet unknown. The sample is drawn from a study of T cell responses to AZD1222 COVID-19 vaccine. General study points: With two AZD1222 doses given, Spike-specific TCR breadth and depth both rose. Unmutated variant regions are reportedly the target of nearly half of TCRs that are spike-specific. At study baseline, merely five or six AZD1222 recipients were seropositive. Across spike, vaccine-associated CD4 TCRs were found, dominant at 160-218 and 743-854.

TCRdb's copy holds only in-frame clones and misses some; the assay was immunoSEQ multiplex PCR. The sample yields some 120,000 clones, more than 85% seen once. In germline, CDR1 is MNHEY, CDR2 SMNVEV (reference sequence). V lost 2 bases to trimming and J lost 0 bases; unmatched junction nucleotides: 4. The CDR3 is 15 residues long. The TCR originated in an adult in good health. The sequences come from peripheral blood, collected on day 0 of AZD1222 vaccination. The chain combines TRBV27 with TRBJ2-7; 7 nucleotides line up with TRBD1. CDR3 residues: CASSLEGAPSYEQYF. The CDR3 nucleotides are TGTGCCAGCAGTTTAGAGGGGGCCCCCTCCTACGAGCAGTACTTC.